This T cell receptor (beta chain) was identified in a study of blood T cell repertoires in COVID-19. Whole-study context: Samples taken during acute and convalescent COVID-19 were collected in the United States, Italy and Spain. PBMCs, B-cell-depleted T cells, or T cells provided the cDNA or gDNA that made up the material.

In the original workflow: Amplification from reference gene primers served as the basis for estimated nucleated cell counts. Repertoires were generated with immunoSEQ multiplex PCR, while TCRdb's copy carries only in-frame clones and drops some. V and J calls and clone size are those listed in that table; D and trimming were worked out from the DNA. The sample has more than 250,000 clones; approximately 82% are singletons. The clonotype originates from a woman in her 50s with acute or convalescent COVID-19. Source material: peripheral blood.

CDR3 sequence: CASSLRGTYEQYF. The CDR3 DNA reads as TGTGCCAGCAGTCTCCGGGGGACCTACGAGCAGTACTTC. This chain connects TRBV27 to TRBJ2-7; maybe TRBD2 (6 bases). Trimming cost V 5 bases and J 2 bases, with 10 bases left between them. This CDR3 is 13 amino acids long. CDR1 MNHEY and CDR2 SMNVEV come from the germline V gene (reference sequence).